This T cell receptor beta chain was retrieved from a study of shared clonotypes between healthy human individuals. The study ran the assay at deep level. How the authors handled the data: Filtering differed, since immunoSEQ gave only junction sequences and no quality scores. Only in-frame clones appear in the TCRdb table, and some are missing; sequencing was by immunoSEQ multiplex PCR. Clone size and the V and J calls come from that table; the DNA yielded D and trimming. This sample yields some 2.1 million clones, of which 93% are seen a single time; about 1.6% belongs to the top ten. Remarks on this clone: Its cognate antigen is unknown.

Study-wide findings and caveats: Rarefaction revealed incomplete sorted-subset sequencing despite large depth.

Naive CD8 cells comprised CD45RO-negative, CCR7-positively selected cells, excluding terminally differentiated effector memory CD45RA+ cells. Study donors comprised healthy, HIV-negative adults devoid of recent acute infection or vaccination. The length of the CDR3 is 14 residues. Trimming stripped 3 bases from V and 8 bases from J, with 14 bases between. CDR1 and CDR2 from the germline V gene are MDHEN and SYDVKM. The chain employs TRBV28 and TRBJ2-1; perhaps TRBD1 as D (5 bases). The sequence came from a man younger than 35 in good health. Some clones in this sample may be carry-over from other donors' samples. Sequenced: naive CD8+ T cells from PBMCs. The CDR3 DNA reads as TGTGCCAGCAGTTTCAGGGATTTTGTAGATGAGCAGTTCTTC. Encoded protein: CASSFRDFVDEQFF.